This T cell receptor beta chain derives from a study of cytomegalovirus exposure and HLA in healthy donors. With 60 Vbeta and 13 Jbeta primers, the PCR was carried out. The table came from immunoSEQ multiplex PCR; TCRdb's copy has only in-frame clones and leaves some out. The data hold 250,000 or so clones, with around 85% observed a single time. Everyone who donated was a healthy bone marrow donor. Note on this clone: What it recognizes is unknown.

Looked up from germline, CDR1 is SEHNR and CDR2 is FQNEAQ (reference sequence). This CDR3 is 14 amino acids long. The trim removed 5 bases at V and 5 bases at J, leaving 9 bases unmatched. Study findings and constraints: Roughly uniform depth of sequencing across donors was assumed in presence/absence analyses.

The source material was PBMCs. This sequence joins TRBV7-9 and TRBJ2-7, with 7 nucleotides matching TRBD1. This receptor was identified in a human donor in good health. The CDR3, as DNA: TGTGCCAGCAGCCAAGCATACAGGGGCCACGAGCAGTACTTC. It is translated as CASSQAYRGHEQYF.